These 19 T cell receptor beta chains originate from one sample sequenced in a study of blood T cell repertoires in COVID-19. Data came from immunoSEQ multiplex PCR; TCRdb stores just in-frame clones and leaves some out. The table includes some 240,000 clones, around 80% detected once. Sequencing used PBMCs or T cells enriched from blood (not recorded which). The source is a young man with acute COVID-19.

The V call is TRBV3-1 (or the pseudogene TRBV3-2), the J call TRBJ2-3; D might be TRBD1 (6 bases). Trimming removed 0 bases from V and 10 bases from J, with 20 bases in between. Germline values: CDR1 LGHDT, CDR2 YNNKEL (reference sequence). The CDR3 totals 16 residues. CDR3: CASSQDYGTNGMSQYF. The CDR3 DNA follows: TGTGCCAGCAGCCAAGATTATGGGACAAACGGGATGTCGCAGTATTTT.

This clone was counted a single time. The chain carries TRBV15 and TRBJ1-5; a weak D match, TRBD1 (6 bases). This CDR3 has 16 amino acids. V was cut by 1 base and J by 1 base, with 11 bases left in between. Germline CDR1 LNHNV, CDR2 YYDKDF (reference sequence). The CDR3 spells CATSRGTRGSNQPQHF. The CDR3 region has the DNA TGTGCCACCAGCAGAGGGACGAGGGGGAGCAATCAGCCCCAGCATTTT.

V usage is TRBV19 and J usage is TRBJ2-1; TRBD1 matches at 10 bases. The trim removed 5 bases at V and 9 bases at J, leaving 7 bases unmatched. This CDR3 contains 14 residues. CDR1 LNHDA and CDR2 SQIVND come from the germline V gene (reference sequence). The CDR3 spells CASSSDRGYGEQFF. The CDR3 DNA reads TGTGCCAGTAGTTCGGACAGGGGGTATGGTGAGCAGTTCTTC.

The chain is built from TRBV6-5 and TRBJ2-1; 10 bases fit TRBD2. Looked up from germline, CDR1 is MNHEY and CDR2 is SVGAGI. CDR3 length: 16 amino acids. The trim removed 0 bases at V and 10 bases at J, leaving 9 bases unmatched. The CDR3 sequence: CASSYSGIAGGGEQFF. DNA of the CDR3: TGTGCCAGCAGTTACTCGGGGATAGCGGGAGGCGGGGAGCAGTTCTTC.

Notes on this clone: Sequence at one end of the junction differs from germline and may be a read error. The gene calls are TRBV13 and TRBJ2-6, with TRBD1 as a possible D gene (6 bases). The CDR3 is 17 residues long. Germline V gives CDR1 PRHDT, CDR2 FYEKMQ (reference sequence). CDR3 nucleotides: TGTGCCAGCAGCCTAGGGACAACCATCTCTGGGGCCAACGTCCTGACTTTC. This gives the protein CASSLGTTISGANVLTF.

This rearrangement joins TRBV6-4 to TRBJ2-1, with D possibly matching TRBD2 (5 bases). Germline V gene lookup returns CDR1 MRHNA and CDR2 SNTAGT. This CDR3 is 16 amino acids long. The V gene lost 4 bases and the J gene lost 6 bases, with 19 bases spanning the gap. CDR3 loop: CASSASGRGAVNEQFF. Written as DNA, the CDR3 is TGTGCCAGCAGTGCCTCCGGCCGGGGAGCCGTCAATGAGCAGTTCTTC.

Here the CDR3 reads CASSPPGQGEKLFF. The CDR3 DNA reads TGTGCCAGCTCACCACCGGGACAGGGGGAAAAACTGTTTTTT. This chain connects TRBV18 to TRBJ1-4; 10 nucleotides agree with TRBD1. The CDR3 totals 14 residues. V lost 0 bases and J lost 8; bases outside the gene matches: 0. Germline CDR1 reads KGHSH; CDR2 reads LQKENI.

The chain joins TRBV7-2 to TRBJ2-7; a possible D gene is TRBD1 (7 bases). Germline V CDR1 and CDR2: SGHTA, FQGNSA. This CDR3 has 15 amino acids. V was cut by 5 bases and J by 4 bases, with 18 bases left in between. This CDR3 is CASSTAGQSKYEQYV. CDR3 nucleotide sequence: TGTGCCAGCAGCACCGCGGGACAGTCTAAATACGAGCAGTACGTC.

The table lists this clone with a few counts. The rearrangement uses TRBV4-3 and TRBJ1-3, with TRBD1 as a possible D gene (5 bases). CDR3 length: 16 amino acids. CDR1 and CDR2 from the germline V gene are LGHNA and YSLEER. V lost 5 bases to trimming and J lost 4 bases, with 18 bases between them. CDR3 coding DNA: TGCGCCAGCAGCGTGGGACTGACGGCGTCAGGAAACACCATATATTTT. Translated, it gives CASSVGLTASGNTIYF.

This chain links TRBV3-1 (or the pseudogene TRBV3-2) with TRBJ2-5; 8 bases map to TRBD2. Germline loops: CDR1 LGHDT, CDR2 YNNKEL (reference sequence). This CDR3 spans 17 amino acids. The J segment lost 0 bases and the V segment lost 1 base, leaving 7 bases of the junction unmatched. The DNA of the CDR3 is TGTGCCAGCAGCCAAGTCCCTTATAGCGGGAACCAAGAGACCCAGTACTTC. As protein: CASSQVPYSGNQETQYF.

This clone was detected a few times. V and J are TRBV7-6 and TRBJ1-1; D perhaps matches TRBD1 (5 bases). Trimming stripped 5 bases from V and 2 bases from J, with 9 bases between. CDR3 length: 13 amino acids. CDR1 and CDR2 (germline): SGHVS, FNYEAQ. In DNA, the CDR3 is TGTGCCAGCAGCGCGGACATTAACACTGAAGCTTTCTTT. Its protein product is CASSADINTEAFF.

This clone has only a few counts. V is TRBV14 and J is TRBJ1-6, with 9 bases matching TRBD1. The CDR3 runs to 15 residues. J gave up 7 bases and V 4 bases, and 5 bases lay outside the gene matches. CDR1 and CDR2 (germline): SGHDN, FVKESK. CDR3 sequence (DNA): TGTGCCAGCAGCCTCCGACAGGGGGTAAATTCACCCCTCCACTTT. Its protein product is CASSLRQGVNSPLHF.

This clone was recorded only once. The CDR3 DNA is TGTGCCATCAGTGGGCAAACGGAGGGTCAGCCCCAGCATTTT. Encoded protein: CAISGQTEGQPQHF. V gene TRBV10-3 combines with J gene TRBJ1-5; D not certain. V was clipped by 4 bases and J by 6 bases, with 13 bases between them. CDR3 length: 14 amino acids. Germline assignment: CDR1 ENHRY and CDR2 SYGVKD.

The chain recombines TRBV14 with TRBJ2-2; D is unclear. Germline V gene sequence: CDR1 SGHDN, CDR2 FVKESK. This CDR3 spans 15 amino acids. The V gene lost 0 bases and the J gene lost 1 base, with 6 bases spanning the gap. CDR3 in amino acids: CASSQDPGNTGELFF. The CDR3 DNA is TGTGCCAGCAGCCAAGATCCCGGGAACACCGGGGAGCTGTTTTTT. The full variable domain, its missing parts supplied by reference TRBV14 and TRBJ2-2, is EAGVTQFPSHSVIEKGQTVTLRCDPISGHDNLYWYRRVMGKEIKFLLHFVKESKQDESGMPNNRFLAERTGGTYSTLKVQPAELEDSGVYFCASSQDPGNTGELFFGEGSRLTVL.

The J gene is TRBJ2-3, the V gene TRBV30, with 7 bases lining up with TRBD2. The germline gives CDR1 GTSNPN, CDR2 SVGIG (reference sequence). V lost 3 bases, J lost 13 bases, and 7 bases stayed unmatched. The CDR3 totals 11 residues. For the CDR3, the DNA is TGTGCCTGGAGCGTAAGACTAGCCGAGTATTTT. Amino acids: CAWSVRLAEYF. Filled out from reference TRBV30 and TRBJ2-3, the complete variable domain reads SQTIHQWPATLVQPVGSPLSLECTVEGTSNPNLYWYRQAAGRGLQLLFYSVGIGQISSEVPQNLSASRPQDRQFILSSKKLLLSDSGFYLCAWSVRLAEYFGPGTRLTVL.

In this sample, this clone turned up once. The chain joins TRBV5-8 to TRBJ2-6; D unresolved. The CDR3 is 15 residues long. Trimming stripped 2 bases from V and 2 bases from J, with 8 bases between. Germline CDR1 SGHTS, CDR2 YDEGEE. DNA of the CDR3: TGTGCCAGCAGCTTACGCGGTACTGGGGCCAACGTCCTGACTTTC. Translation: CASSLRGTGANVLTF.

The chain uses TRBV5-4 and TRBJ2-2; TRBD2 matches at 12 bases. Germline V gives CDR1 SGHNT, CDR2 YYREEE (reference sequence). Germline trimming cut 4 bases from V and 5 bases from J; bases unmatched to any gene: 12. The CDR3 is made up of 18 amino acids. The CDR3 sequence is CASSPLQLAGGETGELFF. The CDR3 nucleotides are TGTGCCAGCAGCCCCCTGCAACTAGCGGGGGGTGAAACCGGGGAGCTGTTTTTT.

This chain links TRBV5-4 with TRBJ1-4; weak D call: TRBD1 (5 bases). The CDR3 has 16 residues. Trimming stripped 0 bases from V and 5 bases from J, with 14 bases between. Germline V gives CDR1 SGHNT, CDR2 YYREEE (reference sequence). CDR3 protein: CASSLGAGTTNEKLFF. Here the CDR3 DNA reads TGTGCCAGCAGCTTGGGGGCCGGGACTACAAATGAAAAACTGTTTTTT.

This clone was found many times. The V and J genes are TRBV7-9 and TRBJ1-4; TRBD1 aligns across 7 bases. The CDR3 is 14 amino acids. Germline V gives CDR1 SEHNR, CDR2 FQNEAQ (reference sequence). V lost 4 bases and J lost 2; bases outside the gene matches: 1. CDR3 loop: CASSSQGTNEKLFF. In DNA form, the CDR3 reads TGTGCCAGCAGCTCACAGGGGACTAATGAAAAACTGTTTTTT.